This T cell receptor (beta chain) was captured in a study of a mutant IDH1 vaccine in newly diagnosed glioma. The overall study: Sex among treated patients split around 60% male, about 40% female; mean age was roughly 40 years.

The length of the CDR3 is 15 residues. Germline V gene data show CDR1 as SGDLS and CDR2 as YYNGEE. Trimming shortened V by 1 base and J by 2 bases, and 10 bases separated the two germline ends. The study's findings and limits: Changes in the top peripheral T cell clonotypes seemingly had no bearing on pseudoprogression.

Assay: immunoSEQ multiplex PCR; the TCRdb copy retains only in-frame clones and omits some. Of around 32,000 clones listed, around 90% are singletons. The time point is: week 5, during vaccination. The vaccine gave 300 ug of a 20-mer mutant IDH1 peptide subcutaneously per dose. A remark on this clone: Its target is not known.

The chain is built from TRBV9 and TRBJ2-1, with a weak D call TRBD2 (5 bases). This specimen consisted of peripheral blood mononuclear cells (PBMCs), obtained from a glioma patient whose treatment included an IDH1 peptide vaccine. The sequence was collected from a woman aged 40 to 55 with glioma. Some clones in this sample may be carry-over from other donors' samples. The CDR3 protein is CASSVYGRPYNEQFF. Written as DNA, the CDR3 is TGTGCCAGCAGCGTATATGGGAGACCCTACAATGAGCAGTTCTTC.